Below are 10 T cell receptor beta chains sequenced from a single sample in a study of CD8 T cells in ankylosing spondylitis. The study's findings and limits: Ankylosing spondylitis blood seemed to carry a telltale TCR beta motif made of under ten highly homologous variants.

These receptors' antigens are unknown. TCRdb reprocessed the 5' RACE reads with MiXCR, giving one entry per CDR3 protein. This sample has around 480,000 distinct CDR3 sequences, with roughly 17% found just once. Sample: blood, either unsorted or a sorted T cell fraction (not recorded which). The source of these receptors is a male donor with ankylosing spondylitis.

This clonotype has more than one count but fewer than ten. V gene TRBV5-1 combines with J gene TRBJ1-6; TRBD1 agrees at 10 bases. Looked up from germline, CDR1 is SGHRS and CDR2 is YFSETQ. V shed 0 bases and J 10 bases; nucleotides not matched to a gene: 4. This CDR3 contains 15 residues. The CDR3 protein is CASSLGGTGASPLHF. CDR3 sequence (DNA): TGCGCCAGCAGCTTGGGCGGGACAGGGGCCTCACCCCTCCACTTT.

This clonotype has only a few counts. This rearrangement joins TRBV29-1 to TRBJ1-5; no reliable D call. Germline V CDR1 and CDR2: SQVTM, ANQGSEA. V dropped 6 bases and J dropped 3 bases, with 9 bases sitting between them. This CDR3 has 12 residues. The CDR3 coding sequence is TGCAGCGTCCAAGATATCAATCAGCCCCAGCATTTT. It codes for CSVQDINQPQHF.

The chain links TRBV4-3 to TRBJ2-7, with 8 bases fitting TRBD1. Germline-derived CDR1 and CDR2 are LGHNA and YSLEER. Germline trimming cut 4 bases from V and 3 bases from J; bases unmatched to any gene: 8. The CDR3 has 15 residues. The CDR3 DNA sequence: TGCGCCAGCAGCCGCGCTCCGGGACAGGACTACGAGCAGTACTTC. It specifies CASSRAPGQDYEQYF.

The rearrangement links TRBV20-1 to TRBJ2-7; 11 bases match TRBD1. V shed 4 bases and J 7 bases; nucleotides not matched to a gene: 6. Germline V CDR1 and CDR2: DFQATT, SNEGSKA (reference sequence). CDR3 length equals 13 residues. CDR3 nucleotide sequence: TGCAGTGCTACCGGACAGGGGGCGCAGGAGCAGTACTTC. Translated: CSATGQGAQEQYF.

The chain carries TRBV2 and TRBJ1-2; D is possibly TRBD1 (5 bases). The germline V and J ends were trimmed by 7 bases and 0 bases, with 15 bases remaining between them. CDR1 and CDR2 from the germline V gene are SNHLY and FYNNEI. The CDR3 is made up of 15 amino acids. For the CDR3, the DNA is TGTGCCAGCACCGCCCGGGGGTTAGCTAACTATGGCTACACCTTC. Amino acids: CASTARGLANYGYTF.

In this sample, this clonotype turned up a few times. This sequence joins TRBV6-5 and TRBJ1-2, with D possibly TRBD1 on 6 matching bases. This CDR3 comprises 16 residues. Germline V lookup: CDR1 MNHEY, CDR2 SVGAGI. Trimming took off 6 bases at V and 5 bases at J, with 22 bases between the two ends. CDR3 nucleotide sequence: TGTGCCAGCAGCTTACGGAGGGGGGCGGTAGAATATGGCTACACCTTC. It yields the protein CASSLRRGAVEYGYTF.

This chain joins TRBV27 and TRBJ2-7; D may be TRBD1 (6 bases). CDR1 and CDR2 from the germline V gene are MNHEY and SMNVEV (reference sequence). Trimming removed 4 bases at V and 3 bases at J, with 10 bases between. This CDR3 contains 13 residues. The CDR3 region is CASSYRENYEQYF. The CDR3 DNA reads TGTGCCAGCAGTTACAGGGAGAACTACGAGCAGTACTTC.

This clonotype was picked up a small number of times. The chain links TRBV6-1 to TRBJ2-1; D is possibly TRBD2 (6 bases). This CDR3 is 15 amino acids long. V was cut by 6 bases and J by 0 bases, with 12 bases left in between. Germline lookup yields CDR1 MNHNS and CDR2 SASEGT. The CDR3 here is CASRRDWSSYNEQFF. The CDR3 DNA follows: TGTGCCAGCAGGCGGGACTGGTCCTCCTACAATGAGCAGTTCTTC.

The rearrangement joins TRBV19 to TRBJ2-7; D unresolved. Germline assignment: CDR1 LNHDA and CDR2 SQIVND (reference sequence). This CDR3 contains 15 residues. The V gene lost 3 bases and the J gene lost 0 bases, with 12 bases spanning the gap. The DNA for the CDR3 is TGTGCCAGTAGTATTCGCCCAGTGAGCTCCTACGAGCAGTACTTC. It yields the protein CASSIRPVSSYEQYF. The variable domain in full, completed from reference TRBV19 and TRBJ2-7, reads DGGITQSPKYLFRKEGQNVTLSCEQNLNHDAMYWYRQDPGQGLRLIYYSQIVNDFQKGDIAEGYSVSREKKESFPLTVTSAQKNPTAFYLCASSIRPVSSYEQYFGPGTRLTVT.

At least ten counts were recorded for this clonotype. The V and J genes are TRBV10-3 and TRBJ2-1; 8 nucleotides line up with TRBD2. V lost 10 bases to trimming and J lost 5 bases; unmatched junction nucleotides: 10. The CDR3 contains 14 residues. CDR1 is ENHRY, CDR2 SYGVKD, per germline. In DNA form, the CDR3 reads TGTGCCACCAGGGCGTGGCGGGGGGACAATGAGCAGTTCTTC. It yields the protein CATRAWRGDNEQFF.